This TCR beta chain comes out of a study of blood T cell repertoires in COVID-19. The germline CDR1 and CDR2 sequences are SNHLY and FYNNEI. The junction had 13 bases not matched to a gene; V was cut back by 5 bases and J by 7 bases. The CDR3 is made up of 15 amino acids. As handled by the study authors: From reference gene primer amplification, estimates of nucleated cell counts were derived. Clones were read by immunoSEQ multiplex PCR, and TCRdb kept only the in-frame ones, dropping some. V and J calls and clone size are given by that table; D and trimming were obtained from the DNA. The sample includes 500,000 or so clones, approximately 90% of them seen just once.

The receptor was isolated from a woman under 30 who had recovered from COVID-19. The sequenced sample consisted of PBMCs or T cells enriched from blood (not recorded which). The gene calls are TRBV2 and TRBJ2-7; 8 nucleotides match TRBD1. The CDR3 sequence is CASSNPRQGIEEQYF. DNA of the CDR3: TGTGCCAGCAGTAATCCTAGACAGGGGATTGAAGAGCAGTACTTC.